Shown below are 20 T cell receptor beta chains from a single sample sequenced in a study of shared clonotypes between healthy human individuals. CD45RO negativity and positive selection for CCR7 defined naive CD8 cells, a population that excluded terminally differentiated effector memory CD45RA+ cells. Some clones are missing from TCRdb's copy, which holds only in-frame ones; the method was immunoSEQ multiplex PCR. The sample lists roughly 2.1 million clones, about 93% occurring once. Sequenced material: naive CD8+ T cells from PBMCs. The origin of the receptors is a man between 18 and 29 years old in good health. Some clones in this sample may be carry-over from other donors' samples.

The chain recombines TRBV27 with TRBJ2-3; no definite D call. V dropped 4 bases and J dropped 1 base, with 6 bases sitting between them. CDR3 length equals 13 residues. From germline, CDR1 is MNHEY and CDR2 SMNVEV (reference sequence). In DNA, the CDR3 is TGTGCCAGCAGTTCCTCCGGCACAGATACGCAGTATTTT. The encoded protein is CASSSSGTDTQYF.

The CDR3 loop reads CSVAGGRLAGNEQFF. As DNA, the CDR3 is TGCAGCGTTGCTGGAGGGAGACTAGCGGGCAATGAGCAGTTCTTC. The chain couples TRBV29-1 to TRBJ2-1; TRBD2 agrees at 10 bases. Germline lookup yields CDR1 SQVTM and CDR2 ANQGSEA. With V trimmed by 4 bases and J by 6 bases, 9 bases remained unmatched. The CDR3 consists of 15 residues.

The chain couples TRBV30 to TRBJ2-7, with D tentatively TRBD1 (6 bases). Germline-derived CDR1 and CDR2 are GTSNPN and SVGIG (reference sequence). The V and J ends lost 5 bases and 1 base respectively, with 15 bases between them. This CDR3 is built from 14 residues. The CDR3 is CAWGQGLGSYEQYF. The CDR3 nucleotides read TGTGCCTGGGGTCAGGGGCTCGGATCCTACGAGCAGTACTTC.

V and J are TRBV5-5 and TRBJ1-1; the D gene is possibly TRBD1 (5 bases). The CDR3 consists of 15 residues. Germline values: CDR1 SGHKS, CDR2 YYEKEE (reference sequence). Deletions cut 0 bases from V and 1 base from J, with 10 bases between. CDR3 DNA sequence: TGTGCCAGCAGCTTGGAAGGACAAAAGAACACTGAAGCTTTCTTT. It encodes CASSLEGQKNTEAFF.

The genes are TRBV5-4 and TRBJ2-5; D remains ambiguous. Germline V lookup: CDR1 SGHNT, CDR2 YYREEE (reference sequence). This CDR3 comprises 15 residues. V lost 1 base to trimming and J lost 5 bases, with 15 bases between them. CDR3 nucleotide sequence: TGTGCCAGCAGCTTGCCAGGCGGTATCATGGAGACCCAGTACTTC. Amino acid sequence: CASSLPGGIMETQYF.

The CDR3 DNA follows: TGTGCCAGCAGCGCTACCAGGGGCAACTATGGCTACACCTTC. It encodes CASSATRGNYGYTF. This chain joins TRBV21-1 and TRBJ1-2; the D call in the table, TRBD1, was not verified against the DNA. TRBV21-1 is described as a pseudogene. This CDR3 has 14 amino acids.

The chain links TRBV5-1 to TRBJ2-7; either TRBD1 or TRBD2 may supply D (5 bases each). Trimming stripped 5 bases from V and 5 bases from J, with 20 bases between. This CDR3 is 15 amino acids long. CDR1 is SGHRS and CDR2 is YFSETQ in the germline V gene. The CDR3 loop reads CASSPGTEVVHEQYF. The DNA of the CDR3 is TGCGCCAGCAGTCCAGGGACGGAGGTAGTCCACGAGCAGTACTTC.

The V call is TRBV2, the J call TRBJ2-7; 9 positions agree with TRBD1. CDR1 is SNHLY, CDR2 FYNNEI, per germline. V dropped 6 bases and J dropped 0; count of bases not matched to a gene: 6. The CDR3 sequence is 15 residues long. CDR3 loop: CASSARTGVSYEQYF. CDR3 nucleotide sequence: TGTGCCAGCAGCGCCCGGACAGGGGTCTCCTACGAGCAGTACTTC.

V is TRBV6-5 and J is TRBJ1-1; D is perhaps TRBD1 (5 bases). The CDR3 is 13 residues long. Germline loops: CDR1 MNHEY, CDR2 SVGAGI. The V gene lost 4 bases and the J gene lost 8 bases, with 14 bases spanning the gap. CDR3 DNA sequence: TGTGCCAGCAGTTGGAAAGAAGGGACCGAAGCTTTCTTT. It encodes CASSWKEGTEAFF.

This clone was recorded only once. The chain employs TRBV4-2 and TRBJ1-3, with 7 bases aligning to TRBD1. This CDR3 contains 16 residues. The V segment lost 0 bases and the J segment 4 bases; nucleotides outside the gene matches: 6. Per the germline V gene, CDR1 is LGHNA and CDR2 is YNFKEQ. Here the CDR3 reads CASSQEGTEFGNTIYF. DNA of the CDR3: TGTGCCAGCAGCCAAGAGGGGACAGAATTCGGAAACACCATATATTTT.

The CDR3 DNA sequence: TGCGCCAGCAGCTTGTTAGCACTAGCGGGAGTGGGCAATGAGCAGTTCTTC. Its translation: CASSLLALAGVGNEQFF. The chain couples TRBV5-1 to TRBJ2-1, with TRBD2 matching 11 bases. CDR1 is SGHRS and CDR2 is YFSETQ in the germline V gene. With V trimmed by 1 base and J by 6 bases, 9 bases remained unmatched. The CDR3 contains 17 residues.

With regard to this clone: In the same sample, other DNA sequences code for this CDR3. The rearrangement joins TRBV11-2 to TRBJ2-1; D not certain. Per germline, CDR1 SGHAT and CDR2 FQNNGV. CDR3 size: 12 residues. V was cut by 5 bases and J by 8 bases, with 10 bases left in between. CDR3 DNA: TGTGCCAGCAGCCCCCCTGGGGATGAGCAGTTCTTC. Amino acids: CASSPPGDEQFF.

The chain couples TRBV1 to TRBJ2-7; TRBD2, the D gene given by the table, was not confirmed from the DNA. TRBV1 has pseudogene status. The CDR3 totals 16 residues. The CDR3 region has the DNA TGCACCAGCAGCCAGGAGAACCGGGATCCGACCTACGAGCAGTACTTC. This sequence encodes CTSSQENRDPTYEQYF.

This chain joins TRBV4-1 and TRBJ2-7; 8 bases map to TRBD1. J lost 4 bases, V lost 3 bases, and 17 bases had no gene match. The CDR3 has 18 residues. Germline lookup yields CDR1 MGHRA and CDR2 YSYEKL. The CDR3 DNA reads as TGCGCCAGCAGCCAGCCTGAAGTGGTGAAGGACAGGGCGTACGAGCAGTACTTC. This sequence encodes CASSQPEVVKDRAYEQYF.

About this clone: This sample includes further DNA sequences coding for the same CDR3. The J gene is TRBJ2-7, the V gene TRBV28; 7 nucleotides agree with TRBD1. Germline CDR1 and CDR2: MDHEN and SYDVKM. V lost 3 bases, J lost 2 bases, and 4 bases stayed unmatched. The CDR3 is 14 residues long. CDR3 sequence (DNA): TGTGCCAGCAGTTTCGGGACAGCGACCTACGAGCAGTACTTC. It translates to CASSFGTATYEQYF.

This sequence joins TRBV6-1 and TRBJ2-7, with no clear D. CDR3 size: 12 residues. The ends were cut back, 1 base at V and 4 bases at J, with 5 bases in the middle. Germline CDR1 is MNHNS and CDR2 is SASEGT. The CDR3 here is CASSEDKYEQYF. As DNA, the CDR3 is TGTGCCAGCAGTGAAGACAAGTACGAGCAGTACTTC.

V usage is TRBV27 and J usage is TRBJ1-1; 9 nucleotides line up with TRBD1. CDR1 and CDR2 (germline): MNHEY, SMNVEV (reference sequence). CDR3 length: 13 amino acids. The junction had 3 bases not matched to a gene; V was cut back by 7 bases and J by 3 bases. The CDR3: CASKDRGDTEAFF. The CDR3 DNA reads TGTGCCAGCAAGGACAGGGGAGACACTGAAGCTTTCTTT.

This rearrangement joins TRBV5-6 to TRBJ2-7; TRBD1 matches at 9 bases. The V segment lost 4 bases and the J segment 7 bases; nucleotides outside the gene matches: 12. CDR1 is SGHDT, CDR2 YYEEEE, per germline. The CDR3 spans 15 residues. CDR3 coding DNA: TGTGCCAGCAGCACCGCCGGGACAGGGTATCCGGAGCAGTACTTC. Protein product: CASSTAGTGYPEQYF. The entire variable domain, with the rest obtained from reference TRBV5-6 and TRBJ2-7, is as follows: DAGVTQSPTHLIKTRGQQVTLRCSPKSGHDTVSWYQQALGQGPQFIFQYYEEEERQRGNFPDRFSGHQFPNYSSELNVNALLLGDSALYLCASSTAGTGYPEQYFGPGTRLTVT.

The chain employs TRBV6-1 and TRBJ2-1; the match to TRBD1 covers 9 bases. From germline, CDR1 is MNHNS and CDR2 SASEGT. J was trimmed by 3 bases and V by 7 bases; bases with no gene match: 7. The CDR3 has 15 amino acids. Written as DNA, the CDR3 is TGTGCCAGCACAGACCGGGACAGGGTCTACAATGAGCAGTTCTTC. Protein product: CASTDRDRVYNEQFF.

The gene calls are TRBV5-6 and TRBJ2-7, with TRBD1 matching 7 bases. The J segment lost 6 bases and the V segment lost 4 bases, leaving 4 bases of the junction unmatched. Germline V gene data show CDR1 as SGHDT and CDR2 as YYEEEE. There are 12 residues in the CDR3. CDR3 DNA: TGTGCCAGCAGCCAGGGGGTGGGCGAGCAGTACTTC. This codes for CASSQGVGEQYF.